A single sample is the source of the 7 T cell receptor beta chains below, sequenced in a study of blood T cell repertoires in COVID-19. This table comes from immunoSEQ multiplex PCR, and its TCRdb copy is limited to in-frame clones, with some not included. The table has 150,000 to 200,000 clones, around 85% seen once. Source material: peripheral blood. The receptor source for this set is a man aged 65 to 85 with active or convalescent COVID-19.

V is TRBV5-6 and J is TRBJ2-2; D gene ambiguous. Germline V CDR1 and CDR2: SGHDT, YYEEEE. The length of the CDR3 is 13 residues. Trimming pared 2 bases from V and 7 bases from J, leaving 9 bases between. CDR3 sequence (DNA): TGTGCCAGCAGCTTTATCACACACGGGGAGCTGTTTTTT. Translated, it gives CASSFITHGELFF.

The CDR3 DNA reads as TGTGCCAGCAGTGAAGCTTCGGGGTTTACTCAGCCCCAGCATTTT. Translating gives CASSEASGFTQPQHF. The chain is built from TRBV6-1 and TRBJ1-5; D not resolved. The CDR3 length is 15 residues. Germline lookup yields CDR1 MNHNS and CDR2 SASEGT. Trimming left V 0 bases short and J 6 bases short, with 12 bases between.

The rearrangement uses TRBV3-1 (or the pseudogene TRBV3-2) and TRBJ1-1; 7 bases match TRBD1. This CDR3 has 13 residues. Trimming cost V 1 base and J 8 bases; bases outside gene matches: 4. Per the germline V gene, CDR1 is LGHDT and CDR2 is YNNKEL (reference sequence). This CDR3 is CASSQVSTGEAFF. CDR3 bases: TGTGCCAGCAGCCAAGTATCGACAGGGGAAGCTTTCTTT.

The V call is TRBV20-1, the J call TRBJ2-4, with 8 bases fitting TRBD1. The CDR3 runs 10 residues. Germline V CDR1 and CDR2: DFQATT, SNEGSKA (reference sequence). With 5 bases clipped from V and 12 bases from J, the junction kept 3 bases outside the gene matches. The CDR3 sequence: CSARTGSQYF. CDR3 in DNA: TGCAGTGCTCGGACAGGGAGTCAGTACTTC.

This clone occurred once. The chain employs TRBV6-1 and TRBJ2-7; no clear D gene. The CDR3 is made up of 15 amino acids. Per germline, CDR1 MNHNS and CDR2 SASEGT. V shed 2 bases and J shed 3 bases, with 14 bases lying between them. CDR3 loop: CASSEQAQPVYEQYF. CDR3 nucleotides: TGTGCCAGCAGTGAACAGGCCCAACCCGTCTACGAGCAGTACTTC.

The chain links TRBV15 to TRBJ1-6; 10 bases are a match to TRBD1. In germline, CDR1 is LNHNV, CDR2 YYDKDF (reference sequence). CDR3 length equals 21 residues. V shed 5 bases and J 9 bases; nucleotides not matched to a gene: 25. CDR3 in amino acids: CATSGNIDRGRFPVLRSPLHF. DNA for the CDR3: TGTGCCACCAGCGGGAACATTGACAGGGGGCGGTTCCCTGTTTTACGTTCACCCCTCCACTTT.

The chain carries TRBV5-1 and TRBJ1-3; 12 bases map to TRBD1. Unmatched junction bases numbered 10, after V lost 2 bases and J lost 4 bases. CDR3 size: 18 residues. CDR1 SGHRS and CDR2 YFSETQ come from the germline V gene. In nucleotides, the CDR3 is TGCGCCAGCAGCTTTGCACCGGGACAGGGGGCTGGAGGAAACACCATATATTTT. Amino acid sequence: CASSFAPGQGAGGNTIYF.